This TCR beta chain was found in a study of cytomegalovirus exposure and HLA in healthy donors. Points from the study as a whole: TCR beta V- and J-gene trimming was later associated with a missense DCLRE1C variant.

Each donor was nominally healthy when sampled (though unrecorded immune exposures were likely). Comments on this clone: Its antigen is not known.

In the PCR, 60 Vbeta and 13 Jbeta primers were used. Sequencing was performed with immunoSEQ multiplex PCR; in TCRdb, only in-frame clones are kept and a portion is missing. This table holds some 110,000 clones, roughly 77% found once. Germline-derived CDR1 and CDR2 are SNHLY and FYNNEI. The CDR3 covers 14 residues. V was pared by 6 bases and J by 8 bases, with 12 bases of the junction left unmatched. The rearrangement links TRBV2 to TRBJ1-2; 7 bases line up with TRBD1. Sequencing was carried out using PBMCs. The sequence was collected from a man aged 35 to 55 in good health and CMV-seronegative. The CDR3 here is CASSGQAELGGYTF. CDR3 coding DNA: TGTGCCAGCAGCGGACAGGCTGAACTGGGCGGCTACACCTTC.